These 21 T cell receptor beta chains were sequenced from one sample in a study of cytomegalovirus exposure and HLA in healthy donors. Researchers ran the PCR with 60 Vbeta and 13 Jbeta primers. Profiled with immunoSEQ multiplex PCR; TCRdb holds only in-frame clones, not every one. Of around 170,000 clones in the sample, over 70% are singletons; the top ten hold 5.7%. Sequenced material: PBMCs. The receptors derive from a man aged 40-55 years in good health and CMV-seronegative.

The V gene is TRBV11-1, the J gene TRBJ1-1, with D unresolved. The V end lost 5 bases, the J end lost 4 bases, and 11 bases lay between the germline ends. The germline gives CDR1 SGHAT, CDR2 FQDESV (reference sequence). This CDR3 has 13 amino acids. CDR3 residues: CASSTDGRTEAFF. CDR3 nucleotides: TGTGCCAGCAGCACAGACGGCCGCACTGAAGCTTTCTTT.

This clone turned up a few times. The DNA for the CDR3 is TGTGCCAGCACTCCTACGGGGTCGAACACTGAAGCTTTCTTT. It specifies CASTPTGSNTEAFF. The chain uses TRBV9 and TRBJ1-1; no clear D. V was trimmed by 6 bases and J by 1 base, leaving 13 bases between them. This CDR3 has 14 residues. Germline V gives CDR1 SGDLS, CDR2 YYNGEE.

The chain is built from TRBV7-2 and TRBJ2-1, with D possibly being TRBD2 (5 bases). Germline V gene sequence: CDR1 SGHTA, CDR2 FQGNSA. The CDR3 consists of 16 residues. Trimming pared 5 bases from V and 7 bases from J, leaving 21 bases between. CDR3 sequence (DNA): TGTGCCAGCAGCCCCCTCCGAGGCGGGTTGGGGAATGAGCAGTTCTTC. This sequence encodes CASSPLRGGLGNEQFF.

This chain links TRBV27 with TRBJ1-3; TRBD1 might be the D (5 bases). V lost 2 bases and J lost 0, with 5 bases in between. Germline V gives CDR1 MNHEY, CDR2 SMNVEV (reference sequence). The CDR3 totals 14 residues. The CDR3 is CASSLQGSGNTIYF. CDR3 nucleotide sequence: TGTGCCAGCAGTTTACAGGGCTCTGGAAACACCATATATTTT.

As DNA, the CDR3 is TGTGCCAGCAGGGGTTTGGGACAGGGGTCCGAAAAACTGTTTTTT. Translated: CASRGLGQGSEKLFF. V gene TRBV7-9 combines with J gene TRBJ1-4; 10 nucleotides align to TRBD1. From germline, CDR1 is SEHNR and CDR2 FQNEAQ (reference sequence). Trimming removed 6 bases from V and 8 bases from J; junction bases left unmatched: 9. The CDR3 is 15 amino acids.

This chain connects TRBV2 to TRBJ1-5, with D hard to call. Trimming stripped 2 bases from V and 4 bases from J, with 12 bases between. This CDR3 is 15 amino acids long. CDR1 and CDR2 (germline): SNHLY, FYNNEI. The CDR3 sequence is CASSETGRTNQPQHF. The CDR3 region has the DNA TGTGCCAGCAGTGAAACGGGGAGGACTAATCAGCCCCAGCATTTT.

This clone showed up just once. V usage is TRBV10-1 and J usage is TRBJ2-7, with a possible D match to TRBD1 (6 bases). Trimming removed 6 bases from V and 3 bases from J, with 18 bases in between. The CDR3 is 15 amino acids. Germline values: CDR1 WNHNN, CDR2 SYGVQD (reference sequence). CDR3 residues: CASSHGTPQFYEQYF. CDR3 nucleotide sequence: TGCGCCAGCAGCCACGGGACACCCCAGTTCTACGAGCAGTACTTC.

The chain employs TRBV7-2 and TRBJ2-5, with D unclear. The CDR3 has 13 residues. Germline assignment: CDR1 SGHTA and CDR2 FQGNSA. The V gene lost 5 bases and the J gene lost 7 bases, with 14 bases spanning the gap. The CDR3 DNA is TGTGCCAGCAGCCCGAACCTCCGAGGGACCCAGTACTTC. Translation gives CASSPNLRGTQYF.

The J gene is TRBJ2-3, the V gene TRBV9, with D tentatively TRBD1 (6 bases). The CDR3 is made up of 14 amino acids. V was cut by 1 base and J by 2 bases, with 8 bases left in between. Germline V lookup: CDR1 SGDLS, CDR2 YYNGEE. CDR3 loop: CASSVMGATDTQYF. Written as DNA, the CDR3 is TGTGCCAGCAGCGTAATGGGGGCCACAGATACGCAGTATTTT.

The genes are TRBV27 and TRBJ1-1, with D possibly matching TRBD1 (5 bases). Trimming shortened V by 5 bases and J by 0 bases, and 7 bases separated the two germline ends. This CDR3 has 13 residues. Germline V lookup: CDR1 MNHEY, CDR2 SMNVEV (reference sequence). For the CDR3, the DNA is TGTGCCAGCAGTCTGACAGTGAACACTGAAGCTTTCTTT. Its translation: CASSLTVNTEAFF.

The chain uses TRBV15 and TRBJ2-2, with D perhaps TRBD1 (6 bases). The V and J ends lost 0 bases and 5 bases respectively, with 13 bases between them. This CDR3 spans 16 amino acids. Germline V gene data show CDR1 as LNHNV and CDR2 as YYDKDF (reference sequence). The CDR3 DNA sequence: TGTGCCACCAGCAGAGATCTAGGCCAGGGGACCGGGGAGCTGTTTTTT. As protein: CATSRDLGQGTGELFF.

This clone has just one count. V gene TRBV5-1 combines with J gene TRBJ2-2; 8 bases agree with TRBD1. V was clipped by 1 base and J by 3 bases; unmatched bases: 2. The CDR3 spans 15 residues. Germline V gene data show CDR1 as SGHRS and CDR2 as YFSETQ. The CDR3 sequence is CASSLSDRDTGELFF. DNA of the CDR3: TGCGCCAGCAGCTTGTCGGACAGGGACACCGGGGAGCTGTTTTTT.

The J gene is TRBJ1-5, the V gene TRBV27; 8 bases are a match to TRBD1. This CDR3 spans 15 amino acids. V lost 4 bases and J lost 3; bases outside the gene matches: 5. From germline, CDR1 is MNHEY and CDR2 SMNVEV (reference sequence). Here the CDR3 reads CASSSGQVINQPQHF. The CDR3 DNA reads TGTGCCAGCAGTTCGGGACAGGTGATCAATCAGCCCCAGCATTTT.

This chain uses TRBV15 with TRBJ2-3, with a weak D call TRBD2 (6 bases). The V gene's germline CDR1 is LNHNV and CDR2 YYDKDF (reference sequence). Trimming cost V 5 bases and J 5 bases, with 20 bases left between them. CDR3 length: 16 residues. The CDR3 spells CATSWASGGIGDTQYF. The CDR3 DNA is TGTGCCACCAGCTGGGCGTCCGGGGGAATAGGAGATACGCAGTATTTT.

This chain uses TRBV11-2 with TRBJ2-7; D not resolved. Trimming cost V 1 base and J 3 bases, with 7 bases left between them. Germline-derived CDR1 and CDR2 are SGHAT and FQNNGV. This CDR3 region has 13 residues. The CDR3 spells CASSLAHFYEQYF. The DNA for the CDR3 is TGTGCCAGCAGCTTAGCTCACTTCTACGAGCAGTACTTC.

The CDR3 DNA follows: TGCGCCAGCAGCTTGGCCGGACAGGGAGGAACCAAAAACATTCAGTACTTC. Protein product: CASSLAGQGGTKNIQYF. The chain uses TRBV5-1 and TRBJ2-4, with 8 bases aligning to TRBD1. The CDR3 has 17 amino acids. Germline V gene data show CDR1 as SGHRS and CDR2 as YFSETQ. J gave up 2 bases and V 0 bases, and 7 bases lay outside the gene matches. Full variable domain (missing parts from reference TRBV5-1 and TRBJ2-4): KAGVTQTPRYLIKTRGQQVTLSCSPISGHRSVSWYQQTPGQGLQFLFEYFSETQRNKGNFPGRFSGRQFSNSRSEMNVSTLELGDSALYLCASSLAGQGGTKNIQYFGAGTRLSVL.

The rearrangement joins TRBV2 to TRBJ2-7; no clear D gene. Trimming cost V 5 bases and J 2 bases, with 19 bases left between them. This CDR3 spans 16 amino acids. CDR1 and CDR2 (germline): SNHLY, FYNNEI. Here the CDR3 reads CASSSPLRYGAYEQYF. The DNA of the CDR3 is TGTGCCAGCAGTTCCCCATTGAGGTACGGAGCCTACGAGCAGTACTTC.

This chain uses TRBV7-2 with TRBJ1-2; 7 bases are a match to TRBD1. The CDR3 has 14 residues. V lost 5 bases and J lost 5; bases outside the gene matches: 8. Germline-derived CDR1 and CDR2 are SGHTA and FQGNSA. The CDR3 DNA follows: TGTGCCAGCAGCAGTCCGGGACAGCGTTATGGCTACACCTTC. Residues: CASSSPGQRYGYTF.

The chain links TRBV5-1 to TRBJ2-5; 9 bases line up with TRBD2. Germline lookup yields CDR1 SGHRS and CDR2 YFSETQ. V trimming: 0 bases; J trimming: 7 bases; junction bases outside the gene matches: 16. There are 18 residues in the CDR3. CDR3 in DNA: TGCGCCAGCAGCTTGGGGCGGGGGGGGACCACTCGCCGCGGGACCCAGTACTTC. Its translation: CASSLGRGGTTRRGTQYF.

The V gene is TRBV7-2, the J gene TRBJ2-7, with D perhaps matching TRBD2 (6 bases). The length of the CDR3 is 13 residues. CDR1 SGHTA and CDR2 FQGNSA come from the germline V gene. Trimming shortened V by 5 bases and J by 7 bases, and 15 bases separated the two germline ends. CDR3 in DNA: TGTGCCAGCAGCACGGACCGCCGGGGGGAGCAGTACTTC. It codes for CASSTDRRGEQYF.

V is TRBV2 and J is TRBJ2-1; TRBD2 might be the D (5 bases). The V gene lost 4 bases and the J gene lost 9 bases, with 19 bases spanning the gap. Germline values: CDR1 SNHLY, CDR2 FYNNEI. CDR3 length equals 15 residues. This chain's CDR3 is CASSGEGGVLIEQFF. The CDR3 DNA sequence: TGTGCCAGCAGTGGGGAAGGAGGAGTTCTAATTGAGCAGTTCTTC.